These 28 T cell receptor beta chains were all obtained from the same sample, sequenced in a study of human T cells and chemical hapten exposure (dated by TCRdb to about 2021). Library generation was performed with RACE. Instrument used: NextSeq 500. Through fastp at Q25 and MiXCR, TCRdb rebuilt clones from the public reads, retaining in-frame beta chains. Rows are unified per CDR3 protein, each entry keeping the most common DNA and genes. Within this sample are about 380,000 distinct CDR3 sequences, with 4.8% of them counted one time only. The ten most abundant clones make up under 2.5% of the sample. This specimen's time point label, per the study, means: patch test 1, 2 weeks after DPC sensitization. The sample's treatment or condition label, in plain terms: therapeutic diphenylcyclopropenone sensitization with weekly scalp DPC. Sequencing used whole blood, obtained in connection with sensitization to the hapten diphenylcyclopropenone (DPC). Receptors were obtained from a woman in her 50s with alopecia areata. Some clones in this sample may be carry-over from other donors' samples.

This clonotype was observed many times. The rearrangement uses TRBV20-1 and TRBJ1-1; D may be TRBD1 (5 bases). V was pared by 2 bases and J by 3 bases, with 10 bases between. Germline values: CDR1 DFQATT, CDR2 SNEGSKA (reference sequence). The CDR3 loop spans 13 amino acids. CDR3 loop: CSARQGFDTEAFF. DNA of the CDR3: TGCAGTGCTAGACAGGGATTCGACACTGAAGCTTTCTTT.

This clonotype was seen a few times. The chain recombines TRBV11-3 with TRBJ2-1; TRBD2 aligns across 9 bases. The V gene end was trimmed by 2 bases and the J gene end by 9 bases; junction bases not matched to a gene: 8. This CDR3 is built from 15 residues. Per the germline V gene, CDR1 is SGHNT and CDR2 is YENEEA. In DNA form, the CDR3 reads TGTGCCAGCAGCTTAACGGCGGGAGGGTTTAGTGAGCAGTTCTTC. Translation: CASSLTAGGFSEQFF.

Ten or more counts support this clonotype. The rearrangement links TRBV6-2 or TRBV6-3 to TRBJ2-1; D unclear. Germline V CDR1 and CDR2: MNHEY, SVGEGT. V was cut by 2 bases and J by 4 bases, with 6 bases left in between. The CDR3 totals 13 residues. CDR3: CASSYASYNEQFF. In DNA, the CDR3 is TGTGCCAGCAGTTACGCTTCTTACAATGAGCAGTTCTTC.

The chain uses TRBV11-2 and TRBJ1-1; 7 bases agree with TRBD1. With 5 bases clipped from V and 0 bases from J, the junction kept 3 bases outside the gene matches. Germline loops: CDR1 SGHAT, CDR2 FQNNGV. The CDR3 consists of 14 residues. The CDR3 nucleotides are TGTGCCAGCAGCACCAGGGGGTTGAACACTGAAGCTTTCTTT. This gives the protein CASSTRGLNTEAFF. Together with reference TRBV11-2 and TRBJ1-1, the CDR3 gives the full variable domain: EAGVAQSPRYKIIEKRQSVAFWCNPISGHATLYWYQQILGQGPKLLIQFQNNGVVDDSQLPKDRFSAERLKGVDSTLKIQPAKLEDSAVYLCASSTRGLNTEAFFGQGTRLTVV.

This clonotype was detected many times. This sequence joins TRBV19 and TRBJ2-1; 8 bases are shared with TRBD1. The germline V gene has CDR1 LNHDA and CDR2 SQIVND (reference sequence). V was pared by 2 bases and J by 7 bases, with 13 bases of the junction left unmatched. CDR3 length: 17 amino acids. The CDR3, as DNA: TGTGCCAGTAGTATAACCGCCCTAGGACAGGGTGGAAATGAGCAGTTCTTC. Translating it yields CASSITALGQGGNEQFF.

This clonotype was recorded at least ten times. The gene calls are TRBV18 and TRBJ2-1; 9 positions match TRBD1. With V trimmed by 2 bases and J by 7 bases, 6 bases remained unmatched. The CDR3 runs to 15 residues. Germline V gives CDR1 KGHSH, CDR2 LQKENI. The CDR3 DNA reads as TGTGCCAGCTCACCAAATAGCGGACAGGGGAATGAGCAGTTCTTC. This translates into CASSPNSGQGNEQFF.

This clonotype was recorded many times. The chain couples TRBV20-1 to TRBJ1-2, with 12 bases matching TRBD1. The CDR3 spans 13 residues. CDR1 DFQATT and CDR2 SNEGSKA come from the germline V gene (reference sequence). Trimming removed 7 bases from V and 4 bases from J; junction bases left unmatched: 4. The CDR3 spells CSVGTGGIYGYTF. Written as DNA, the CDR3 is TGCAGTGTTGGGACAGGGGGCATCTATGGCTACACCTTC.

This clonotype was counted a few times. The rearrangement joins TRBV11-2 to TRBJ2-7; D may be TRBD1 (6 bases). V lost 5 bases and J lost 7, with 18 bases in between. This CDR3 region has 14 residues. Germline CDR1 and CDR2: SGHAT and FQNNGV. This CDR3 is CASSSVTGRGEQYF. The DNA for the CDR3 is TGTGCCAGCAGCAGCGTTACAGGGCGAGGGGAGCAGTACTTC.

In its sample, this clonotype was seen many times. This chain uses TRBV15 with TRBJ1-1, with 7 bases aligning to TRBD1. Germline V gene data show CDR1 as LNHNV and CDR2 as YYDKDF (reference sequence). This CDR3 is 14 amino acids long. J lost 7 bases, V lost 5 bases, and 10 bases had no gene match. The CDR3 nucleotides are TGTGCCACCAGCCCCAGGGGGGCAGGGGGTGAAGCTTTCTTT. Translation: CATSPRGAGGEAFF.

This clonotype was recorded a few times. The CDR3 nucleotides read TGCGCCAGCAGCTTAACCCGACTAGCGGGGGGGCTAAATAATGAGCAGTTCTTC. Its protein is CASSLTRLAGGLNNEQFF. The chain couples TRBV5-1 to TRBJ2-1; TRBD2 matches at 14 bases. The CDR3 length is 18 residues. The V gene's germline CDR1 is SGHRS and CDR2 YFSETQ. The V gene end was trimmed by 2 bases and the J gene end by 7 bases; junction bases not matched to a gene: 11.

The CDR3 here is CASLRLAGRARADTQYF. For the CDR3, the DNA is TGTGCCAGCTTGAGACTAGCGGGACGAGCTCGGGCAGATACGCAGTATTTT. This chain joins TRBV2 and TRBJ2-3, with 11 positions matching TRBD2. The CDR3 is 17 amino acids. With 8 bases clipped from V and 4 bases from J, the junction kept 14 bases outside the gene matches. The germline CDR1 and CDR2 sequences are SNHLY and FYNNEI.

This clonotype occurred many times. V usage is TRBV3-1 and J usage is TRBJ2-7; 8 nucleotides match TRBD2. This CDR3 comprises 15 residues. V dropped 6 bases and J dropped 0; count of bases not matched to a gene: 7. CDR1 and CDR2 (germline): LGHDT, YNNKEL (reference sequence). CDR3 nucleotides: TGTGCCAGCAGTCCTGATAGCGGGGACTCCTACGAGCAGTACTTC. Its protein product is CASSPDSGDSYEQYF.

This clonotype has at least ten counts. The rearrangement uses TRBV12-2 and TRBJ1-4; TRBD1 is the table's D call, not checked against the DNA. TRBV12-2 is annotated as a pseudogene. CDR3 length equals 18 residues. DNA of the CDR3: TGTGCAAGTCGCGGAGGGGGCTCCGATGATGCAACTAATGAAAAACTGTTTTTT. This translates into CASRGGGSDDATNEKLFF.

This clonotype has ten or more counts. V gene TRBV7-2 combines with J gene TRBJ2-5; D unresolved. The CDR3 covers 11 residues. The ends were cut back, 5 bases at V and 2 bases at J, with 3 bases in the middle. Looked up from germline, CDR1 is SGHTA and CDR2 is FQGNSA. The CDR3 sequence: CASSQQETQYF. CDR3 sequence (DNA): TGTGCCAGCAGCCAACAAGAGACCCAGTACTTC.

This clonotype was counted many times. The chain has TRBV6-5 and TRBJ2-7; possible D gene TRBD1, 5 bases. Germline CDR1 is MNHEY and CDR2 is SVGAGI. Between the trimmed V and J ends, which lost 2 bases and 6 bases, there was a span of 11 bases. The CDR3 is 13 residues long. The DNA for the CDR3 is TGTGCCAGCAGTTACCGGCAGGGTGGCGAGCAGTACTTC. Translated, it gives CASSYRQGGEQYF.

V gene TRBV5-1 combines with J gene TRBJ2-3; TRBD2 agrees at 14 bases. The CDR3 runs 17 residues. The V gene's germline CDR1 is SGHRS and CDR2 YFSETQ. V lost 4 bases to trimming and J lost 3 bases; unmatched junction nucleotides: 7. In DNA form, the CDR3 reads TGCGCCAGCAGCCCGGGACTAGCGGGAGTGGGGACAGATACGCAGTATTTT. The encoded protein is CASSPGLAGVGTDTQYF.

This clonotype was recorded at least ten times. The rearrangement joins TRBV9 to TRBJ1-2; 7 bases are a match to TRBD1. The CDR3 is 14 residues long. CDR1 is SGDLS, CDR2 YYNGEE, per germline. V lost 4 bases and J lost 7; bases outside the gene matches: 10. The CDR3 sequence is CASSPRQGGGGYTF. The CDR3 DNA sequence: TGTGCCAGCAGCCCGCGACAGGGAGGGGGTGGCTACACCTTC.

This clonotype came up many times. V is TRBV29-1 and J is TRBJ2-7; possibly TRBD1 for D (6 bases). Deletions cut 4 bases from V and 0 bases from J, with 10 bases between. From germline, CDR1 is SQVTM and CDR2 ANQGSEA. CDR3 size: 13 residues. In DNA form, the CDR3 reads TGCAGCGTTGGACAGGTCTCCTCCTACGAGCAGTACTTC. It translates to CSVGQVSSYEQYF.

There are a few counts of this clonotype. The V gene is TRBV9, the J gene TRBJ1-1; no definite D call. Germline V lookup: CDR1 SGDLS, CDR2 YYNGEE. V shed 4 bases and J shed 6 bases, with 13 bases lying between them. This CDR3 has 13 amino acids. The CDR3 loop is CASSPFEDSEAFF. CDR3 nucleotides: TGTGCCAGCAGCCCGTTCGAAGATTCTGAAGCTTTCTTT.

The chain couples TRBV15 to TRBJ2-4, with TRBD2 identical over 10 bases. From germline, CDR1 is LNHNV and CDR2 YYDKDF (reference sequence). Trimming removed 3 bases from V and 6 bases from J; junction bases left unmatched: 11. The CDR3 loop spans 17 amino acids. The CDR3 region is CATSRSISGRAANIQYF. The DNA for the CDR3 is TGTGCCACCAGCAGGTCCATAAGCGGGAGGGCCGCAAACATTCAGTACTTC. The variable domain in full, completed from reference TRBV15 and TRBJ2-4, reads DAMVIQNPRYQVTQFGKPVTLSCSQTLNHNVMYWYQQKSSQAPKLLFHYYDKDFNNEADTPDNFQSRRPNTSFCFLDIRSPGLGDTAMYLCATSRSISGRAANIQYFGAGTRLSVL.

J is TRBJ2-7 and V is TRBV20-1; possibly TRBD2 for D (5 bases). This CDR3 is 13 amino acids long. The germline gives CDR1 DFQATT, CDR2 SNEGSKA (reference sequence). Trimming shortened V by 5 bases and J by 6 bases, and 17 bases separated the two germline ends. The CDR3 coding sequence is TGCAGTGCTTTCCGGACTGCGGATGGCGAGCAGTACTTC. The encoded protein is CSAFRTADGEQYF.

J is TRBJ2-7 and V is TRBV28; D is unclear. Trimming stripped 2 bases from V and 3 bases from J, with 8 bases between. The CDR3 covers 13 residues. Germline V lookup: CDR1 MDHEN, CDR2 SYDVKM. As DNA, the CDR3 is TGTGCCAGCAGTTTAAACCCGATCTACGAGCAGTACTTC. It yields the protein CASSLNPIYEQYF.

The chain employs TRBV20-1 and TRBJ2-7; D possibly corresponds to TRBD2 (6 bases). Germline CDR1 DFQATT, CDR2 SNEGSKA (reference sequence). The length of the CDR3 is 14 residues. Trimming took off 6 bases at V and 2 bases at J, with 17 bases between the two ends. The DNA for the CDR3 is TGCAGTGCGACCCCAGCGGGCGCGACCTACGAGCAGTACTTC. As protein: CSATPAGATYEQYF.

In this sample, this clonotype turned up many times. The chain combines TRBV27 with TRBJ1-6, with 8 bases identical to TRBD1. V lost 5 bases, J lost 0 bases, and 9 bases stayed unmatched. In germline, CDR1 is MNHEY, CDR2 SMNVEV (reference sequence). CDR3 length: 18 amino acids. The CDR3 DNA reads TGTGCCAGCAGTGACCGACAGGGGCCCCTCTCCTATAATTCACCCCTCCACTTT. It translates to CASSDRQGPLSYNSPLHF.

This clonotype has only a few counts. This chain connects TRBV12-3 or TRBV12-4 to TRBJ2-7; weak D call: TRBD1 (6 bases). Trimming removed 5 bases at V and 6 bases at J, with 11 bases between. The CDR3 sequence is 12 residues long. CDR3 residues: CASSRTESEQYF. Written as DNA, the CDR3 is TGTGCCAGCAGTCGGACAGAAAGCGAGCAGTACTTC.

There are many counts of this clonotype. The V gene is TRBV7-6, the J gene TRBJ1-1; D is perhaps TRBD1 (5 bases). There are 14 residues in the CDR3. Germline V CDR1 and CDR2: SGHVS, FNYEAQ. Trimming left V 0 bases short and J 5 bases short, with 10 bases between. CDR3 nucleotide sequence: TGTGCCAGCAGCTTAGCGGGGGAGGGAACTGAAGCTTTCTTT. Encoded protein: CASSLAGEGTEAFF.

This clonotype was observed many times. The CDR3 region is CASSQAGVGEAFF. The CDR3 nucleotides are TGTGCCAGCAGCCAAGCCGGGGTGGGGGAAGCTTTCTTT. The genes are TRBV14 and TRBJ1-1, with D unresolved. V was pared by 1 base and J by 8 bases, with 11 bases between. Germline CDR1 and CDR2: SGHDN and FVKESK. The CDR3 is made up of 13 amino acids.

This clonotype was seen repeatedly, ten times or more. The J gene is TRBJ2-3, the V gene TRBV9; weak D call: TRBD2 (6 bases). Germline loops: CDR1 SGDLS, CDR2 YYNGEE. The CDR3 consists of 14 residues. V was pared by 0 bases and J by 5 bases, with 10 bases between. The CDR3 sequence: CASSVAGAGDTQYF. The DNA for the CDR3 is TGTGCCAGCAGCGTAGCGGGAGCGGGAGATACGCAGTATTTT.